The 28 T cell receptor beta chains below come from one sample, sequenced in a study of CD8 T cells in ankylosing spondylitis. TCRdb re-called the 5' RACE reads with MiXCR, one entry per CDR3 protein. The sample lists roughly 100,000 distinct CDR3 sequences; roughly 8% were seen once. The source material was blood, either unsorted or a sorted T cell fraction (not recorded which). These receptors originate from a male donor with ankylosing spondylitis or in good health (not recorded which).

For this clonotype: A much larger clone sits a single nucleotide away, making a read error possible. This chain connects TRBV5-1 to TRBJ2-5, with 10 bases fitting TRBD1. Trimming removed 4 bases from V and 9 bases from J; junction bases left unmatched: 9. Germline V gives CDR1 SGHRS, CDR2 YFSETQ. The CDR3 is 14 residues long. This chain's CDR3 is CASSGTGEGEAQYF. CDR3 coding DNA: TGCGCCAGCAGCGGGACAGGGGAAGGGGAGGCCCAGTACTTC.

In regard to this clonotype: A read error is possible here, since a much larger clone lies one base away. The chain is built from TRBV12-3 or TRBV12-4 and TRBJ1-2; 10 bases fit TRBD1. This CDR3 spans 15 amino acids. J gave up 8 bases and V 6 bases, and 12 bases lay outside the gene matches. The CDR3 region has the DNA TGTGCCAGCAGAACTCCGAGACAGGGGGCGAAGGGCTACACCTTC. It specifies CASRTPRQGAKGYTF.

This clonotype appeared a few times. The chain recombines TRBV7-2 with TRBJ2-2; D may be TRBD1 or TRBD2 (5 bases each). Trimming cost V 0 bases and J 5 bases, with 13 bases left between them. Looked up from germline, CDR1 is SGHTA and CDR2 is FQGNSA. The CDR3 has 16 residues. Here the CDR3 DNA reads TGTGCCAGCAGCTTAGCTTTTGGGACCAAGACCGGGGAGCTGTTTTTT. It specifies CASSLAFGTKTGELFF.

This clonotype was counted at least ten times. CDR3 amino acids: CASLEDSYNEQFF. CDR3 in DNA: TGTGCTTCGCTCGAAGACAGTTACAATGAGCAGTTCTTC. This rearrangement joins TRBV30 to TRBJ2-1; D may be TRBD1 (5 bases). Looked up from germline, CDR1 is GTSNPN and CDR2 is SVGIG (reference sequence). This CDR3 has 13 amino acids. Supplemented by reference TRBV30 and TRBJ2-1, the full variable domain reads SQTIHQWPATLVQPVGSPLSLECTVEGTSNPNLYWYRQAAGRGLQLLFYSVGIGQISSEVPQNLSASRPQDRQFILSSKKLLLSDSGFYLCASLEDSYNEQFFGPGTRLTVL.

This clonotype was counted many times. The rearrangement links TRBV10-3 to TRBJ2-5; tentatively, D is TRBD2 (6 bases). The CDR3 consists of 13 residues. Trimming removed 6 bases at V and 6 bases at J, with 14 bases between. Germline assignment: CDR1 ENHRY and CDR2 SYGVKD. The CDR3 spells CAISPGTEKTQYF. The DNA for the CDR3 is TGTGCCATCAGCCCCGGGACTGAAAAGACCCAGTACTTC.

This clonotype was recorded at least ten times. This rearrangement joins TRBV7-3 to TRBJ2-5, with D possibly matching TRBD2 (6 bases). This CDR3 comprises 15 residues. V was shortened by 1 base and J by 5 bases, with 14 bases between the two germline ends. The V gene's germline CDR1 is SGHTA and CDR2 FQGTGA. CDR3 protein: CASSLSGAEGETQYF. The CDR3 nucleotides are TGTGCCAGCAGCTTAAGCGGGGCCGAGGGGGAGACCCAGTACTTC.

This chain joins TRBV18 and TRBJ2-1; perhaps TRBD2 as D (5 bases). The CDR3 is 17 residues long. V lost 0 bases and J lost 0, with 12 bases in between. Looked up from germline, CDR1 is KGHSH and CDR2 is LQKENI. The CDR3 DNA is TGTGCCAGCTCACCACCGGAGGCCTTTAGCTCCTACAATGAGCAGTTCTTC. Translated, it gives CASSPPEAFSSYNEQFF. Complete variable domain (other parts from reference TRBV18 and TRBJ2-1): NAGVMQNPRHLVRRRGQEARLRCSPMKGHSHVYWYRQLPEEGLKFMVYLQKENIIDESGMPKERFSAEFPKEGPSILRIQQVVRGDSAAYFCASSPPEAFSSYNEQFFGPGTRLTVL.

This clonotype was seen at least ten times. This chain links TRBV7-8 with TRBJ2-1; TRBD2 aligns across 14 bases. Germline CDR1 is SGHVS and CDR2 is FQNEAQ. V shed 4 bases, J shed 8 bases, and the junction held 4 bases outside the gene matches. This CDR3 comprises 15 residues. This CDR3 reads CASSSGLAGAHEQFF. Here the CDR3 DNA reads TGTGCCAGCAGCTCGGGACTAGCGGGGGCTCATGAGCAGTTCTTC. Full variable domain (rest looked up from reference TRBV7-8 and TRBJ2-1): GAGVSQSPRYKVAKRGQDVALRCDPISGHVSLFWYQQALGQGPEFLTYFQNEAQLDKSGLPSDRFFAERPEGSVSTLKIQRTQQEDSAVYLCASSSGLAGAHEQFFGPGTRLTVL.

This clonotype was seen repeatedly, ten times or more. This rearrangement joins TRBV24-1 to TRBJ2-1; 13 positions agree with TRBD2. The V gene end was trimmed by 3 bases and the J gene end by 9 bases; junction bases not matched to a gene: 7. The germline V gene has CDR1 KGHDR and CDR2 SFDVKD. The CDR3 runs 16 residues. The CDR3 region is CATSDNELAGGSEQFF. DNA for the CDR3: TGTGCCACCAGTGATAACGAACTAGCGGGAGGGAGTGAGCAGTTCTTC.

Only a few counts were recorded for this clonotype. The CDR3 nucleotides read TGTGCCATCAGTAGACCCGAGGGGCAAGAGACCCAGTACTTC. It codes for CAISRPEGQETQYF. This chain connects TRBV10-3 to TRBJ2-5; D may correspond to TRBD1 or TRBD2 (5 bases each). The CDR3 totals 14 residues. Between the trimmed V and J ends, which lost 5 bases and 2 bases, there was a span of 12 bases. CDR1 is ENHRY, CDR2 SYGVKD, per germline.

This clonotype appeared a few times. J is TRBJ1-5 and V is TRBV7-2; no clear D gene. V was pared by 5 bases and J by 3 bases, with 8 bases between. The CDR3 has 13 residues. Germline-derived CDR1 and CDR2 are SGHTA and FQGNSA. The CDR3 is CASSLDPNQPQHF. The CDR3 DNA reads as TGTGCCAGCAGCCTTGACCCCAATCAGCCCCAGCATTTT. Combining the CDR3 with reference TRBV7-2 and TRBJ1-5 gives the whole variable domain GAGVSQSPSNKVTEKGKDVELRCDPISGHTALYWYRQSLGQGLEFLIYFQGNSAPDKSGLPSDRFSAERTGGSVSTLTIQRTQQEDSAVYLCASSLDPNQPQHFGDGTRLSIL.

In its sample, this clonotype was seen many times. The genes are TRBV18 and TRBJ1-2; D uncertain. Germline V gives CDR1 KGHSH, CDR2 LQKENI. CDR3 length: 12 amino acids. V was pared by 3 bases and J by 7 bases, with 9 bases between. As DNA, the CDR3 is TGTGCCAGCTCACCGCGAATCGGTGGCTACACCTTC. Protein: CASSPRIGGYTF.

In this sample, this clonotype turned up many times. V gene TRBV7-9 combines with J gene TRBJ1-1; D not certain. The V gene's germline CDR1 is SEHNR and CDR2 FQNEAQ (reference sequence). This CDR3 spans 15 amino acids. V lost 1 base, J lost 1 base, and 10 bases lay in between. CDR3 nucleotide sequence: TGTGCCAGCAGCTTAGACTCCCCAGGGAACACTGAAGCTTTCTTT. Protein sequence: CASSLDSPGNTEAFF. Looking up the rest from reference TRBV7-9 and TRBJ1-1 gives the full variable domain: DTGVSQNPRHKITKRGQNVTFRCDPISEHNRLYWYRQTLGQGPEFLTYFQNEAQLEKSRLLSDRFSAERPKGSFSTLEIQRTEQGDSAMYLCASSLDSPGNTEAFFGQGTRLTVV.

This clonotype was observed a few times. The V gene is TRBV6-2 or TRBV6-3, the J gene TRBJ1-5, with D unresolved. V gave up 8 bases and J gave up 5 bases, with 10 bases separating them. Germline CDR1 and CDR2: MNHEY and SVGEGT. This CDR3 spans 12 amino acids. The CDR3 sequence is CASSKNYQPQHF. DNA for the CDR3: TGTGCCAGCTCTAAGAACTATCAGCCCCAGCATTTT.

This clonotype has only a few counts. The CDR3 sequence is CAIPGLAGPDTQYF. CDR3 DNA: TGTGCCATCCCCGGACTAGCAGGTCCAGATACGCAGTATTTT. The chain couples TRBV19 to TRBJ2-3; 8 bases are shared with TRBD2. CDR1 and CDR2 (germline): LNHDA, SQIVND (reference sequence). CDR3 length: 14 residues. Unmatched junction bases numbered 10, after V lost 10 bases and J lost 4 bases. The variable domain in full, with the rest retrieved from reference TRBV19 and TRBJ2-3, is DGGITQSPKYLFRKEGQNVTLSCEQNLNHDAMYWYRQDPGQGLRLIYYSQIVNDFQKGDIAEGYSVSREKKESFPLTVTSAQKNPTAFYLCAIPGLAGPDTQYFGPGTRLTVL.

This clonotype occurred many times. The genes are TRBV7-2 and TRBJ2-7; D may correspond to TRBD1 or TRBD2 (5 bases each). Germline V gene lookup returns CDR1 SGHTA and CDR2 FQGNSA. The V gene lost 3 bases and the J gene lost 3 bases, with 15 bases spanning the gap. The CDR3 runs 15 residues. The CDR3 DNA reads as TGTGCCAGCAGCTTTTTGGGGGTAAAGCACTACGAGCAGTACTTC. Its translation: CASSFLGVKHYEQYF.

This clonotype has at least ten counts. The chain combines TRBV5-1 with TRBJ2-1, with 8 bases aligning to TRBD2. In germline, CDR1 is SGHRS, CDR2 YFSETQ. This CDR3 region has 15 residues. The junction had 3 bases not matched to a gene; V was cut back by 3 bases and J by 1 base. DNA for the CDR3: TGCGCCAGCAGCTCAGCGGGAGCATCCTACAATGAGCAGTTCTTC. Translating gives CASSSAGASYNEQFF.

In this sample, this clonotype turned up many times. CDR3 sequence reads: CASSYSTGFANVLTF. Written as DNA, the CDR3 is TGTGCCAGCAGTTACTCGACTGGGTTCGCCAACGTCCTGACTTTC. This chain connects TRBV6-2 or TRBV6-3 to TRBJ2-6; D gene ambiguous. Germline V gene data show CDR1 as MNHEY and CDR2 as SVGEGT. Trimming cost V 0 bases and J 7 bases, with 10 bases left between them. The CDR3 runs to 15 residues.

This clonotype occurred many times. CDR3 loop: CASSLGLAGALEQYF. CDR3 bases: TGCGCCAGCAGCCTGGGACTAGCGGGAGCCTTGGAGCAGTACTTC. The chain employs TRBV4-3 and TRBJ2-7; TRBD2 aligns across 14 bases. The CDR3 totals 15 residues. Germline V gene sequence: CDR1 LGHNA, CDR2 YSLEER. Trimming cost V 4 bases and J 7 bases; bases outside gene matches: 6.

At least ten counts were recorded for this clonotype. J is TRBJ2-7 and V is TRBV12-3 or TRBV12-4; 12 positions agree with TRBD1. Trimming at V came to 5 bases and at J to 2 bases, leaving 7 bases not matched to a gene. The CDR3 runs to 16 residues. The CDR3 DNA is TGTGCCAGCAGTCCGGGACAGGGGGCTCAACCCTACGAGCAGTACTTC. This translates into CASSPGQGAQPYEQYF.

This clonotype was seen many times. The V and J genes are TRBV5-1 and TRBJ2-2; TRBD2 agrees at 9 bases. V dropped 4 bases and J dropped 6; count of bases not matched to a gene: 22. There are 20 residues in the CDR3. Germline V gene data show CDR1 as SGHRS and CDR2 as YFSETQ. CDR3: CASSTQMSAGGSPWAGELFF. The CDR3 DNA follows: TGCGCCAGCAGCACTCAGATGTCAGCGGGAGGCTCCCCCTGGGCCGGGGAGCTGTTTTTT.

A word on this clonotype: This may be a read error: a much more frequent sequence differs by one nucleotide. This chain joins TRBV20-1 and TRBJ2-2; TRBD1 agrees at 7 bases. With 1 base clipped from V and 6 bases from J, the junction kept 8 bases outside the gene matches. The germline V gene encodes CDR1 DFQATT and CDR2 SNEGSKA (reference sequence). The CDR3 runs 15 residues. CDR3 amino acids: CSARGWDRDAGELFF. The CDR3 nucleotides read TGCAGTGCTAGAGGTTGGGACAGAGACGCCGGGGAGCTGTTTTTT.

This clonotype was found many times. The J gene is TRBJ2-7, the V gene TRBV21-1; no check of the table's D call, TRBD2, against the DNA was made. TRBV21-1 has pseudogene status. This CDR3 region has 17 residues. The CDR3: CASSKKLAGGPAYEQYF. The CDR3 bases are TGTGCCAGCAGCAAAAAATTAGCGGGAGGGCCGGCCTACGAGCAGTACTTC.

In its sample, this clonotype was seen many times. V gene TRBV7-2 combines with J gene TRBJ2-7; 9 positions match TRBD1. The germline V gene encodes CDR1 SGHTA and CDR2 FQGNSA. This CDR3 comprises 16 residues. Trimming removed 1 base from V and 0 bases from J; junction bases left unmatched: 4. CDR3 in amino acids: CASSLDGTGYSYEQYF. The CDR3 coding sequence is TGTGCCAGCAGCTTAGATGGGACAGGGTACTCCTACGAGCAGTACTTC.

This clonotype showed up many times. The chain recombines TRBV27 with TRBJ2-3, with 8 bases lining up with TRBD1. Trimming cost V 4 bases and J 0 bases; bases outside gene matches: 9. CDR1 is MNHEY and CDR2 is SMNVEV in the germline V gene (reference sequence). This CDR3 is 17 amino acids long. CDR3 sequence reads: CASSSRTGQGSTDTQYF. In DNA, the CDR3 is TGTGCCAGCAGTTCAAGGACAGGGCAAGGAAGCACAGATACGCAGTATTTT.

This clonotype has ten or more counts. The V gene is TRBV20-1, the J gene TRBJ2-1; the D is unclear. Trimming stripped 2 bases from V and 8 bases from J, with 13 bases between. The V gene's germline CDR1 is DFQATT and CDR2 SNEGSKA (reference sequence). There are 13 residues in the CDR3. The DNA for the CDR3 is TGCAGTGCTAGACGCGACCTGCGTGATGAGCAGTTCTTC. It specifies CSARRDLRDEQFF.

This clonotype is deemed medium-sized. The rearrangement uses TRBV6-2 or TRBV6-3 and TRBJ2-5, with 11 bases that match TRBD2. Germline-derived CDR1 and CDR2 are MNHEY and SVGEGT. The ends lost 6 bases at V and 2 bases at J; junction bases unmatched: 5. There are 15 residues in the CDR3. DNA of the CDR3: TGTGCCAGCAGCCGAGGGACTAGCGGACAAGAGACCCAGTACTTC. Translated, it gives CASSRGTSGQETQYF.

This clonotype showed up just a few times. This could be a read error, since a much larger clone is one nucleotide away. This chain joins TRBV6-1 and TRBJ1-2; D uncertain. The CDR3 extends over 14 amino acids. Germline V CDR1 and CDR2: MNHNS, SASEGT. Trimming removed 11 bases from V and 7 bases from J, with 23 bases in between. CDR3 bases: TGTGCCGGCAACCAAGCTTCGGAGACCTCTGGCTACACCTTC. Encoded protein: CAGNQASETSGYTF.